The T cell receptor beta chain under discussion was sequenced for a study of CD8 T cells in Susac syndrome. Peripheral blood CD8+ and CD4+ T cells were profiled by TCR beta sequencing. V gave up 9 bases and J gave up 3 bases, with 12 bases separating them. CDR3 length equals 12 residues. From germline, CDR1 is SNHLY and CDR2 FYNNEI. When the RNA was reverse transcribed, random hexamers were used with an input of roughly 0.45 to 1 ug. From the immunoSEQ multiplex PCR reads, TCRdb called clonotypes with MiXCR, one entry per CDR3 protein. The sample shows about 300,000 distinct CDR3 sequences, about nine tenths of them seen only once. To note about this clonotype: What it binds is unknown.

Notes on the study in general: The study's TCR sequencing and HLA analysis covered a relatively small number of individuals, and the study acknowledged this.

This chain links TRBV2 with TRBJ2-7; possible D gene TRBD2, 5 bases. Sequencing was performed on CD8+ T cells from PBMCs. The clonotype comes from a human donor with multiple sclerosis. CDR3 sequence (DNA): TGTGCCAGGAGCGGTGTTGGCTACGAGCAGTACTTC. Residues: CARSGVGYEQYF.